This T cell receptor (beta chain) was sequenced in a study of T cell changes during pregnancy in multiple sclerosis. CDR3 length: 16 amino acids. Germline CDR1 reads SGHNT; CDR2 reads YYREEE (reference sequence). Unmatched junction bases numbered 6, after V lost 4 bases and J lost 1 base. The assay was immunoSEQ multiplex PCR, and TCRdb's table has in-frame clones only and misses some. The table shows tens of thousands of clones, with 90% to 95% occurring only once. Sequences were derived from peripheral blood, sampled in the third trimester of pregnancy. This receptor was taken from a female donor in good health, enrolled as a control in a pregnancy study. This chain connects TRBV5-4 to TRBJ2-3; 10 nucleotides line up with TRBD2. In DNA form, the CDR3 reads TGTGCCAGCAGCACCCCAGGACTAGCGGGCACAGATACGCAGTATTTT. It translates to CASSTPGLAGTDTQYF.